This T cell receptor (beta chain) was recovered during a study of monozygotic twins with inflammatory bowel disease. TCRdb derives one entry per CDR3 protein from the 5' RACE reads, leaving out DNA. This specimen shows approximately 110,000 distinct CDR3 sequences; the ten leading clones hold around 11%. Source material: blood. This TCR was recovered from a human donor with ulcerative colitis or Crohn's disease, or a healthy co-twin of an affected twin (not recorded which).

The CDR3: CASSYPRDGLTEAFF. The rearrangement uses TRBV6-5 and TRBJ1-1; TCRdb outputs TRBD1, but without DNA this stays unchecked. There are 15 residues in the CDR3. Germline V CDR1 and CDR2: MNHEY, SVGAGI.